This T cell receptor (beta chain) appears in the sequencing data of a study of shared clonotypes between healthy human individuals. Study results and caveats: A small donor pool kept down the genetic and exposure-history diversity that was represented.

With 4 bases removed from V and 5 bases from J, the gap between germline ends came to 18 bases. Germline-derived CDR1 and CDR2 are SGHRS and YFSETQ. The length of the CDR3 is 15 residues. The naive CD8 population came from CD45RO-negative cells selected for CCR7, without terminally differentiated effector memory CD45RA+ cells. At a deep level, the assay was run. Original processing methods: Without quality scores, immunoSEQ junctional reads could not be filtered like full-length reads. Measured with immunoSEQ multiplex PCR; TCRdb has only the in-frame clones, and not every one. V and J calls and clone size are given by that table; D and trimming were obtained from the DNA. The repertoire holds more than 2 million clones, 93% seen once, with over 1.5% in the top ten. Comments on this clone: The antigen is undetermined.

This sequence originates from a man between 18 and 29 years old in good health. Some clones in this sample may be carry-over from other donors' samples. Sequencing was performed on naive CD8+ T cells from PBMCs. V usage is TRBV5-1 and J usage is TRBJ2-5, with D perhaps TRBD2 (6 bases). CDR3 sequence (DNA): TGCGCCAGCAGCCCATCAATGCCCCGGGGGGAGACCCAGTACTTC. It specifies CASSPSMPRGETQYF. The whole variable domain, remainder taken from reference TRBV5-1 and TRBJ2-5, is KAGVTQTPRYLIKTRGQQVTLSCSPISGHRSVSWYQQTPGQGLQFLFEYFSETQRNKGNFPGRFSGRQFSNSRSEMNVSTLELGDSALYLCASSPSMPRGETQYFGPGTRLLVL.